These 8 T cell receptor beta chains were sequenced from one sample in a study of blood T cell repertoires in COVID-19. Only in-frame clones appear in the TCRdb table, and some are missing; sequencing was by immunoSEQ multiplex PCR. In the table there are more than 200,000 clones, around 81% of which are singletons. The specimen was PBMCs or T cells enriched from blood (not recorded which). The receptors stem from a woman aged 35 to 49 with acute COVID-19.

The J gene is TRBJ1-5, the V gene TRBV28; D unclear. V dropped 2 bases and J dropped 3 bases, with 14 bases sitting between them. This CDR3 spans 16 amino acids. The germline gives CDR1 MDHEN, CDR2 SYDVKM. Written as DNA, the CDR3 is TGTGCCAGCAGTTTAGGCCCAGTTACCTTCAATCAGCCCCAGCATTTT. Its protein product is CASSLGPVTFNQPQHF.

The gene calls are TRBV7-2 and TRBJ1-5; D is possibly TRBD1 (6 bases). Deletions cut 1 base from V and 7 bases from J, with 11 bases between. Germline V CDR1 and CDR2: SGHTA, FQGNSA. CDR3 length: 14 amino acids. In DNA, the CDR3 is TGTGCCAGCAGCTTAGAGACAGGCGGGCAGCCCCAGCATTTT. Protein sequence: CASSLETGGQPQHF.

The V call is TRBV28, the J call TRBJ2-5, with TRBD2 identical over 7 bases. This CDR3 region has 14 residues. V shed 7 bases, J shed 4 bases, and the junction held 9 bases outside the gene matches. Looked up from germline, CDR1 is MDHEN and CDR2 is SYDVKM. CDR3 sequence reads: CASIQVREGETQYF. The CDR3 nucleotides read TGTGCCAGCATCCAGGTCAGGGAGGGAGAGACCCAGTACTTC. Full variable domain (missing parts from reference TRBV28 and TRBJ2-5): DVKVTQSSRYLVKRTGEKVFLECVQDMDHENMFWYRQDPGLGLRLIYFSYDVKMKEKGDIPEGYSVSREKKERFSLILESASTNQTSMYLCASIQVREGETQYFGPGTRLLVL.

V is TRBV6-5 and J is TRBJ2-3, with 7 bases lining up with TRBD2. Germline loops: CDR1 MNHEY, CDR2 SVGAGI. The CDR3 runs to 16 residues. Trimming took 0 bases from V and 1 from J; bases not matched to a gene: 4. The CDR3 DNA sequence: TGTGCCAGCAGTTACTCACTAGCGCCCGGCACAGATACGCAGTATTTT. Its protein product is CASSYSLAPGTDTQYF.

This sequence joins TRBV11-2 and TRBJ2-2, with TRBD1 as a possible D gene (5 bases). Germline V gene sequence: CDR1 SGHAT, CDR2 FQNNGV. The CDR3 totals 14 residues. The V end lost 5 bases, the J end lost 6 bases, and 13 bases lay between the germline ends. CDR3 nucleotide sequence: TGTGCCAGCAGCCGTCAGGGTACGGCCGGGGAGCTGTTTTTT. It encodes CASSRQGTAGELFF.

This clone occurred a few times. CDR3 protein: CASSFTTENTEAFF. CDR3 bases: TGTGCCAGCAGTTTTACGACAGAGAACACTGAAGCTTTCTTT. The chain is built from TRBV2 and TRBJ1-1; the D gene is possibly TRBD1 (5 bases). The CDR3 loop spans 14 amino acids. With 5 bases removed from V and 1 base from J, the gap between germline ends came to 11 bases. Germline-derived CDR1 and CDR2 are SNHLY and FYNNEI. Variable domain in full (rest from reference TRBV2 and TRBJ1-1): EPEVTQTPSHQVTQMGQEVILRCVPISNHLYFYWYRQILGQKVEFLVSFYNNEISEKSEIFDDQFSVERPDGSNFTLKIRSTKLEDSAMYFCASSFTTENTEAFFGQGTRLTVV.

This chain connects TRBV28 to TRBJ1-5, with TRBD1 matching over 7 bases. The germline V gene encodes CDR1 MDHEN and CDR2 SYDVKM. The CDR3 extends over 18 amino acids. With V trimmed by 5 bases and J by 0 bases, 13 bases remained unmatched. Here the CDR3 reads CASSLPGQKKYSNQPQHF. As DNA, the CDR3 is TGTGCCAGCAGTCTACCGGGACAGAAAAAATATAGCAATCAGCCCCAGCATTTT.

This clone came up once. The chain combines TRBV19 with TRBJ1-6; D perhaps matches TRBD1 (5 bases). V lost 5 bases and J 7 bases, leaving 9 bases between the germline ends. The CDR3 extends over 13 amino acids. The germline V gene encodes CDR1 LNHDA and CDR2 SQIVND (reference sequence). CDR3 amino acids: CASSVTANSPLHF. As DNA, the CDR3 is TGTGCCAGTAGTGTGACAGCGAATTCACCCCTCCACTTT.